This T cell receptor (beta chain) was identified in a study of PD-1 blockade in classical Hodgkin lymphoma. Overall study results and limits: Nivolumab initiated under 1 year post-ASCT led to patient exclusion. By C4D1, CD4+ diversity increased significantly, especially in complete responders. Complete responders started with a diversity level that resembled newly diagnosed patients at baseline.

Using immunoSEQ multiplex PCR, the repertoire was profiled, and TCRdb retains in-frame clones only, with some absent. This sample has about 110,000 clones, with approximately 90% found just once. With no exception, relapse followed autologous stem cell transplantation in all patients, and brentuximab vedotin exposure varied. Germline assignment: CDR1 LGHNT and CDR2 FRNRAP. V was shortened by 3 bases and J by 5 bases, with 7 bases between the two germline ends. The CDR3 totals 12 residues. For this clone: Its target is not known.

This TCR derives from a human donor with classical Hodgkin lymphoma. The chain uses TRBV12-5 and TRBJ2-5; the D gene is possibly TRBD2 (5 bases). The sample here was peripheral blood mononuclear cells (PBMCs), taken before the second cycle of nivolumab. The DNA for the CDR3 is TGTGCTAGTGGTTTTGGAGGCGAGACCCAGTACTTC. It codes for CASGFGGETQYF. Full variable domain (remainder filled in from reference TRBV12-5 and TRBJ2-5): DARVTQTPRHKVTEMGQEVTMRCQPILGHNTVFWYRQTMMQGLELLAYFRNRAPLDDSGMPKDRFSAEMPDATLATLKIQPSEPRDSAVYFCASGFGGETQYFGPGTRLLVL.